This T cell receptor beta chain was sequenced during a study of OX40 agonist ivuxolimab in advanced cancers. Whole-study results and caveats: In the 0.1 to 3.0 mg/kg range, CD4+ and CD8+ blood T cells had expanded clonally by week 6. Normalized expansion of T-cell clones was also low for some nonresponders.

Autoimmune disease history or systemic immunosuppression led to patients being barred. Blood specimens came from baseline, cycle 4 day 1, and cycle 7 day 1. Here immunoSEQ multiplex PCR was the method, and the copy in TCRdb shows in-frame clones only, minus some. Among tens of thousands of clones listed, roughly nine tenths were seen once. Comment on this clone: Antigen: not known.

Trimming removed 6 bases from V and 2 bases from J, with 11 bases in between. Germline CDR1 reads MNHEY; CDR2 reads SVGAGI. The length of the CDR3 is 15 residues. V gene TRBV6-5 combines with J gene TRBJ1-6; no reliable D call. This clonotype originated in an adult with an advanced solid tumor such as melanoma, head and neck, liver or kidney cancer. Sequencing used CD4+ or CD8+ T cells sorted from blood, obtained in a trial of the OX40 agonist ivuxolimab. CDR3 sequence: CASSASGTYNSPLHF. DNA for the CDR3: TGTGCCAGCAGCGCTTCCGGGACCTATAATTCACCCCTCCACTTT.